In this sample, the clone carrying this TCR beta chain turned up a few times. Its specificity is not known. CDR3 length: 16 residues. Unmatched junction bases numbered 10, after V lost 5 bases and J lost 4 bases. The data were obtained in a study of T-cell reconstitution after alpha-beta-depleted transplantation in children. Study-wide results and caveats: At day 60, the high TCRbeta diversity found in some patients originated from recipient T cells and thymic progenitors that had survived. The authors attributed T-cell counts and diversity one year after transplant mostly to newly produced T cells. Several hundred rapidly expanded clones from non-depleted graft cells reportedly supplied alpha-beta T cells about two months post-transplant.

Preparation of the TCRbeta library involved a method that used unique molecular identifiers. TCRdb re-derived calls from the PCR reads in MiXCR, one entry per CDR3 protein. The table lists approximately 430,000 distinct CDR3 sequences, around 15% of them singletons. The receptor's source is a boy in the first two years of life who had a stem cell transplant for Wiskott-Aldrich syndrome, so the T cells may come from the graft donor. The sequences come from PBMCs, mostly from graft donor cells, collected 360 days after TCRalphabeta/CD19-depleted stem cell transplant. The J gene is TRBJ2-4, the V gene TRBV12-3 or TRBV12-4; TRBD2 aligns across 8 bases. The CDR3 DNA follows: TGTGCCAGCAGTGTCAAGGCGGGGGGCCTTAAAAACATTCAGTACTTC. This translates into CASSVKAGGLKNIQYF.